This TCR beta chain was identified during a study of Ad26.COV2.S vaccination and SARS-CoV-2 variants. With 3 bases clipped from V and 3 bases from J, the junction kept 9 bases outside the gene matches. Germline CDR1 is KGHSH and CDR2 is LQKENI. This CDR3 has 18 residues. This clone was picked up one time. Its antigen is not known. Study outcomes and limitations: Non-spike TCR breadth did not differ much between vaccine and placebo recipients. There was a possibility that the TCR breadth and depth analyses underestimated total T cell responses. Vaccinees displayed broader spike-specific TCR repertoires than placebo recipients.

The repertoire was sequenced with immunoSEQ multiplex PCR; TCRdb's copy has only in-frame clones and lacks some. Of roughly 150,000 clones listed, just over 85% were seen once; the top ten hold more than 4.5%. The chain couples TRBV18 to TRBJ2-5; 14 nucleotides agree with TRBD2. The source was peripheral blood, collected after recovery from COVID-19. The TCR originated in a human donor who had recovered from COVID-19. This chain's CDR3 is CASSPRRTSGGREETQYF. CDR3 bases: TGTGCCAGCTCACCGCGACGGACTAGCGGGGGGCGCGAAGAGACCCAGTACTTC.